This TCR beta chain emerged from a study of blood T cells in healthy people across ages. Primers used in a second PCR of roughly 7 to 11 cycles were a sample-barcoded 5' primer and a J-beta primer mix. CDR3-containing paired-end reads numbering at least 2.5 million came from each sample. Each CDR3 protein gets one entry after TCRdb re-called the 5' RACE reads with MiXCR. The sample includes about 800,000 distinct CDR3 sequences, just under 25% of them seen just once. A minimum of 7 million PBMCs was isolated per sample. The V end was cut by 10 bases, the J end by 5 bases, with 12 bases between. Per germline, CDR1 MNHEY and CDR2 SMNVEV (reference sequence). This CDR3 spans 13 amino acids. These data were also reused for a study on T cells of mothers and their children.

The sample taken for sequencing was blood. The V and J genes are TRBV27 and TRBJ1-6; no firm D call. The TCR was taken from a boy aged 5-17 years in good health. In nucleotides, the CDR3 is TGTGCCACCGCAATTCCCAATAATTCACCCCTCCACTTT. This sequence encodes CATAIPNNSPLHF.